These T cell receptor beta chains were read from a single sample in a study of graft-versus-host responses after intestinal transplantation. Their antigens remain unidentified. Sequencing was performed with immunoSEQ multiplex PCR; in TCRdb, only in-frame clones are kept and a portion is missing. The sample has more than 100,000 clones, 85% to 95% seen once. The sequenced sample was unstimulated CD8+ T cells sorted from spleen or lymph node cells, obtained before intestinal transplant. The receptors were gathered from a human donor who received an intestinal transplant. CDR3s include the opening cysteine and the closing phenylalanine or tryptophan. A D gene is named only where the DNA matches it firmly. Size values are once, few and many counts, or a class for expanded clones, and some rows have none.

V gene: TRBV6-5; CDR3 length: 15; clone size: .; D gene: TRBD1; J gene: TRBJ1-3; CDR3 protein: CASSYGQGTGNTIYF; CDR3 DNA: TGTGCCAGCAGTTACGGACAGGGGACCGGAAACACCATATATTTT
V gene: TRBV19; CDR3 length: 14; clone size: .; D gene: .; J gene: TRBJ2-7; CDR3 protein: CASWGGSGSYEQYF; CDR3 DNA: TGTGCCAGTTGGGGCGGTAGCGGAAGCTACGAGCAGTACTTC
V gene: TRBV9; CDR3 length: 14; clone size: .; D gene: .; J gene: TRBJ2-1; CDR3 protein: CASSVAGSYNEQFF; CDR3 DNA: TGTGCCAGCAGCGTAGCGGGTAGTTACAATGAGCAGTTCTTC
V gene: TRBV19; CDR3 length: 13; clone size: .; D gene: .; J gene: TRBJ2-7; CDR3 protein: CASSIAPGYEQYF; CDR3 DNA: TGTGCCAGTAGTATAGCCCCCGGCTACGAGCAGTACTTC
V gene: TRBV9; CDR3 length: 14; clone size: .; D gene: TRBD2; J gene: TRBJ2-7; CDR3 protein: CASSVLAGGYEQYF; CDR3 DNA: TGTGCCAGCAGCGTACTGGCGGGAGGGTACGAGCAGTACTTC
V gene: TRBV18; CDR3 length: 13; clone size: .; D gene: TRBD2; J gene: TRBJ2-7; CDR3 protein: CASSPAGGNEQYF; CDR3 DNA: TGTGCCAGCTCACCGGCGGGGGGCAACGAGCAGTACTTC
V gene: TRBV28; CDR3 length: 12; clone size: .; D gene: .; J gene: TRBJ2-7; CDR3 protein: CASSLPAREQYF; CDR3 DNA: TGTGCCAGCAGTTTGCCAGCCCGCGAGCAGTACTTC
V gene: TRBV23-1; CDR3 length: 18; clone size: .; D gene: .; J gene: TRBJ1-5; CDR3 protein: CASSPRDLFTGSNQPQHF; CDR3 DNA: TGCGCCAGCAGTCCTCGGGACCTTTTTACGGGAAGCAATCAGCCCCAGCATTTT
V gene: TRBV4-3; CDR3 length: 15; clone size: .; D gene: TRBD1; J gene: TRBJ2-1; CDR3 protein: CASSPSKTGYNEQFF; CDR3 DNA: TGCGCCAGCAGCCCGTCTAAGACAGGGTACAATGAGCAGTTCTTC
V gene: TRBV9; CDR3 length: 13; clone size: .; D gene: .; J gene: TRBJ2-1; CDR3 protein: CASSPPRGNEQFF; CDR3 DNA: TGTGCCAGCAGCCCCCCCCGTGGCAATGAGCAGTTCTTC
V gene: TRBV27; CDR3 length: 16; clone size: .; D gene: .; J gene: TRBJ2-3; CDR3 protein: CASSSPEGSSTDTQYF; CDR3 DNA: TGTGCCAGCAGTTCCCCAGAGGGCTCATCCACAGATACGCAGTATTTT
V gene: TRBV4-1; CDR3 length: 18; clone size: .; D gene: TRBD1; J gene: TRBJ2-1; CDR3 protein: CASSQGGAGQGIYNEQFF; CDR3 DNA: TGCGCCAGCAGCCAAGGGGGAGCGGGACAGGGAATCTACAATGAGCAGTTCTTC
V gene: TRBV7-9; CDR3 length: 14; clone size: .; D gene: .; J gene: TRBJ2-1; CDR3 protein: CASSPNAVTNEQFF; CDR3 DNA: TGTGCCAGCAGCCCAAATGCGGTAACAAATGAGCAGTTCTTC
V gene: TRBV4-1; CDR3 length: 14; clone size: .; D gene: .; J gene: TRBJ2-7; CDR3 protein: CASSPGLADYEQYF; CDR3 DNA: TGTGCCAGCAGCCCAGGATTAGCGGACTACGAGCAGTACTTC
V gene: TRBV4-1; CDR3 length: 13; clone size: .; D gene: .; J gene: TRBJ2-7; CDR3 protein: CASSRHYSYEQYF; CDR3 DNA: TGCGCCAGCAGCCGACACTATTCCTACGAGCAGTACTTC
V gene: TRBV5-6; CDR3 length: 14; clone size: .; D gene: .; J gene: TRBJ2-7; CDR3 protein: CASSSGTTSYEQYF; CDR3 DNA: TGTGCCAGCAGCTCCGGGACAACCTCCTACGAGCAGTACTTC
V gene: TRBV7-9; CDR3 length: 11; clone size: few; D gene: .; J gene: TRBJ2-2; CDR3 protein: CASSLTGELFF; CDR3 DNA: TGTGCCAGCAGCTTAACCGGGGAGCTGTTTTTT
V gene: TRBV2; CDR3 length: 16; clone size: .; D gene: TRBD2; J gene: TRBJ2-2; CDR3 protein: CASRGTSGRNTGELFF; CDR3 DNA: TGTGCCAGCAGGGGGACTAGCGGGCGGAACACCGGGGAGCTGTTTTTT
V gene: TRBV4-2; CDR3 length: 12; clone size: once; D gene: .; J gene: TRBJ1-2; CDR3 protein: CASGGGGNGYTF; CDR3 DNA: TGTGCCAGCGGAGGAGGGGGGAATGGCTACACCTTC
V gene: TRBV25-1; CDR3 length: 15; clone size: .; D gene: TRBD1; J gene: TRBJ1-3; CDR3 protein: CASSDPSDRGRTIYF; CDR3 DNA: TGTGCCAGCAGTGATCCCTCGGACAGGGGGCGGACCATATATTTT